Each of the 20 T cell receptor beta chains below was sequenced from the same sample in a study of T cells in Graves' hyperthyroidism and ophthalmopathy. The CDR3 regions of TCR beta were amplified from RNA transcripts. The HTBI set primed first-round TCR CDR3 RT-PCR. TCRdb ran MiXCR on the multiplex PCR reads and lists one entry per CDR3 protein. The sample yields fewer than 700,000 distinct CDR3 sequences, over 15% seen once. The sequencing input was blood. These receptors all come from a young woman with Graves' ophthalmopathy.

This clonotype was seen repeatedly, ten times or more. The chain links TRBV11-1 to TRBJ2-3; D might be TRBD2 (5 bases). CDR1 and CDR2 (germline): SGHAT, FQDESV (reference sequence). The CDR3 is 12 amino acids. V dropped 3 bases and J dropped 8 bases, with 9 bases sitting between them. The CDR3, as DNA: TGTGCCAGCAGCTTTAAGGCGGGTACGCAGTATTTT. Its translation: CASSFKAGTQYF. Full variable domain (outside the CDR3, taken from reference TRBV11-1 and TRBJ2-3): EAEVAQSPRYKITEKSQAVAFWCDPISGHATLYWYRQILGQGPELLVQFQDESVVDDSQLPKDRFSAERLKGVDSTLKIQPAELGDSAMYLCASSFKAGTQYFGPGTRLTVL.

This clonotype was counted ten times or more. This chain connects TRBV11-2 to TRBJ2-1; 9 bases align to TRBD2. Losses at the gene ends were 7 bases for V and 9 bases for J; bases not matched to a gene: 13. CDR3 length: 15 amino acids. Germline-derived CDR1 and CDR2 are SGHAT and FQNNGV. This CDR3 reads CASTNWVSGRGEQFF. For the CDR3, the DNA is TGTGCCAGCACTAACTGGGTTAGCGGGAGAGGTGAGCAGTTCTTC.

V and J are TRBV4-1 and TRBJ2-3; perhaps TRBD2 as D (6 bases). The ends were cut back, 0 bases at V and 4 bases at J, with 8 bases in the middle. The CDR3 totals 14 residues. Germline CDR1 MGHRA, CDR2 YSYEKL. Here the CDR3 reads CASSQEWGADTQYF. As DNA, the CDR3 is TGCGCCAGCAGCCAAGAGTGGGGGGCAGATACGCAGTATTTT.

V usage is TRBV4-2 and J usage is TRBJ1-2; perhaps TRBD1 as D (6 bases). V lost 1 base and J lost 4, with 10 bases in between. Germline loops: CDR1 LGHNA, CDR2 YNFKEQ. The CDR3 runs 14 residues. CDR3 sequence (DNA): TGTGCCAGCAGCCAAGTCGAGGACAGCTATGGCTACACCTTC. The encoded protein is CASSQVEDSYGYTF.

The gene calls are TRBV20-1 and TRBJ2-7; TRBD2 aligns across 11 bases. The V segment lost 5 bases and the J segment 6 bases; nucleotides outside the gene matches: 6. The CDR3 consists of 13 residues. Germline V lookup: CDR1 DFQATT, CDR2 SNEGSKA (reference sequence). The CDR3 protein is CSARGLAGGEQYF. CDR3 nucleotide sequence: TGCAGTGCTCGAGGGCTAGCGGGAGGCGAGCAGTACTTC.

J is TRBJ2-7 and V is TRBV6-5; D tentatively fits TRBD1 or TRBD2 (5 bases each). The CDR3 has 15 residues. Germline V gene data show CDR1 as MNHEY and CDR2 as SVGAGI. V shed 0 bases and J shed 3 bases, with 12 bases lying between them. The CDR3, as DNA: TGTGCCAGCAGTTACTCGTGGGACGGCAACTACGAGCAGTACTTC. Translation: CASSYSWDGNYEQYF.

This clonotype was observed many times. This rearrangement joins TRBV12-3 or TRBV12-4 to TRBJ2-1, with D perhaps TRBD2 (6 bases). CDR3 length: 18 amino acids. V was shortened by 5 bases and J by 5 bases, with 25 bases between the two germline ends. CDR3 in amino acids: CASSQSPPGLTSDNEQFF. CDR3 sequence (DNA): TGTGCCAGCAGTCAAAGCCCCCCGGGACTGACCTCGGACAATGAGCAGTTCTTC.

A few counts support this clonotype. The chain combines TRBV11-3 with TRBJ2-3; 7 nucleotides align to TRBD2. V lost 0 bases and J lost 0; bases outside the gene matches: 12. The CDR3 runs to 19 residues. Germline assignment: CDR1 SGHNT and CDR2 YENEEA. CDR3 DNA: TGTGCCAGCAGCTTAGATGTTGGGCTAGCGGAGACTAGCACAGATACGCAGTATTTT. Encoded protein: CASSLDVGLAETSTDTQYF.

The genes are TRBV6-5 and TRBJ1-2; TRBD1 might be the D (6 bases). Trimming cost V 2 bases and J 3 bases, with 7 bases left between them. The CDR3 is 13 amino acids. CDR1 is MNHEY, CDR2 SVGAGI, per germline. The CDR3 loop is CASSYGGHYGYTF. DNA for the CDR3: TGTGCCAGCAGTTACGGGGGGCACTATGGCTACACCTTC.

As for this clonotype: This may be a read error: a much more frequent sequence differs by one nucleotide. The V and J genes are TRBV12-3 or TRBV12-4 and TRBJ2-7, with D hard to call. V lost 1 base, J lost 0 bases, and 10 bases lay in between. This CDR3 spans 15 amino acids. The CDR3 reads CASSLVGSCSYEQYF. The CDR3 DNA reads TGTGCCAGCAGTTTAGTAGGCAGCTGCTCCTACGAGCAGTACTTC.

The rearrangement links TRBV5-1 to TRBJ2-3; 7 nucleotides agree with TRBD2. V trimming: 0 bases; J trimming: 2 bases; junction bases outside the gene matches: 12. This CDR3 has 18 amino acids. CDR1 is SGHRS and CDR2 is YFSETQ in the germline V gene. In DNA form, the CDR3 reads TGCGCCAGCAGCTTGGGGGGGACCCTAGCGGCGCCCACAGATACGCAGTATTTT. This translates into CASSLGGTLAAPTDTQYF.

This sequence joins TRBV10-3 and TRBJ1-1, with TRBD1 identical over 9 bases. The CDR3 extends over 13 amino acids. Germline V gene sequence: CDR1 ENHRY, CDR2 SYGVKD. CDR3 amino acids: CALSVGQGSEAFF. CDR3 coding DNA: TGTGCGCTAAGCGTGGGACAGGGATCTGAAGCTTTCTTT.

This clonotype was recorded many times. This chain joins TRBV7-2 and TRBJ2-7; TRBD2 aligns across 9 bases. Germline CDR1 SGHTA, CDR2 FQGNSA. This CDR3 is 15 amino acids long. J was trimmed by 0 bases and V by 4 bases; bases with no gene match: 4. CDR3 region: CASSSPTSGSYEQYF. CDR3 nucleotide sequence: TGTGCCAGCAGCTCGCCGACTAGCGGCTCCTACGAGCAGTACTTC.

The chain joins TRBV29-1 to TRBJ1-2, with 9 bases aligning to TRBD1. This CDR3 comprises 13 residues. Trimming removed 2 bases from V and 7 bases from J; junction bases left unmatched: 5. Germline CDR1 SQVTM, CDR2 ANQGSEA. The chain's CDR3 is CSVERGQGSGYTF. Written as DNA, the CDR3 is TGCAGCGTTGAAAGGGGACAGGGAAGTGGCTACACCTTC. Filled out from reference TRBV29-1 and TRBJ1-2, the complete variable domain reads SAVISQKPSRDICQRGTSLTIQCQVDSQVTMMFWYRQQPGQSLTLIATANQGSEATYESGFVIDKFPISRPNLTFSTLTVSNMSPEDSSIYLCSVERGQGSGYTFGSGTRLTVV.

This clonotype was seen many times. The gene calls are TRBV7-2 and TRBJ2-1, with D perhaps TRBD2 (6 bases). The V end was cut by 5 bases, the J end by 0 bases, with 14 bases between. This CDR3 is 16 amino acids long. CDR1 and CDR2 from the germline V gene are SGHTA and FQGNSA. The CDR3 protein is CASSVSPGGSYNEQFF. The CDR3 DNA follows: TGTGCCAGCAGCGTATCCCCCGGGGGCTCCTACAATGAGCAGTTCTTC.

V usage is TRBV4-3 and J usage is TRBJ2-3; TRBD2 might be the D (6 bases). The CDR3 contains 16 residues. The germline CDR1 and CDR2 sequences are LGHNA and YSLEER. The ends were cut back, 1 base at V and 7 bases at J, with 18 bases in the middle. The CDR3 loop is CASSQGRGGARNTQYF. In DNA form, the CDR3 reads TGCGCCAGCAGCCAAGGGCGGGGTGGGGCACGGAATACGCAGTATTTT.

This clonotype was detected many times. The chain links TRBV28 to TRBJ1-1; 7 nucleotides line up with TRBD1. The germline gives CDR1 MDHEN, CDR2 SYDVKM. V dropped 6 bases and J dropped 1; count of bases not matched to a gene: 8. The CDR3 is made up of 15 amino acids. Written as DNA, the CDR3 is TGTGCCAGCAGCGTACTCGGGACAGCGAACACTGAAGCTTTCTTT. It yields the protein CASSVLGTANTEAFF.

This clonotype occurred a few times. The chain combines TRBV9 with TRBJ1-4, with D perhaps TRBD1 (6 bases). Germline V gives CDR1 SGDLS, CDR2 YYNGEE. V lost 4 bases and J 7 bases, leaving 14 bases between the germline ends. The CDR3 length is 14 residues. CDR3 in DNA: TGTGCCAGCAGCCCCAGGGGAGGGGGTGAAAAACTGTTTTTT. Encoded protein: CASSPRGGGEKLFF.

This rearrangement joins TRBV20-1 to TRBJ1-2; TRBD1 is a possible D gene (6 bases). This CDR3 has 13 amino acids. Germline values: CDR1 DFQATT, CDR2 SNEGSKA (reference sequence). V lost 6 bases to trimming and J lost 5 bases, with 16 bases between them. Here the CDR3 DNA reads TGCAGTGCCAATTGGGACACTTTATATGGCTACACCTTC. Protein product: CSANWDTLYGYTF.

J is TRBJ1-2 and V is TRBV15; D might be TRBD1 (6 bases). CDR1 and CDR2 (germline): LNHNV, YYDKDF (reference sequence). The CDR3 runs 13 residues. Trimming cost V 4 bases and J 8 bases, with 14 bases left between them. The CDR3 sequence: CATSTGTTGGYTF. The CDR3 nucleotides read TGTGCCACCAGCACGGGGACAACGGGGGGCTACACCTTC.